This T cell receptor (beta chain) is drawn from a study of cytomegalovirus exposure and HLA in healthy donors. V gave up 2 bases and J gave up 0 bases, with 10 bases separating them. The CDR3 spans 15 residues. Germline CDR1 is LNHDA and CDR2 is SQIVND (reference sequence). The PCR made use of 60 Vbeta and 13 Jbeta primers. The protocol was immunoSEQ multiplex PCR, while the TCRdb copy is restricted to in-frame clones and leaves out a portion. The repertoire has some 200,000 clones, about 89% of them found once; the top ten carry more than 0.8%. The sample taken for sequencing was PBMCs. The receptor's source is a woman aged 18-35 years in good health and CMV-seronegative. The rearrangement joins TRBV19 to TRBJ1-2; D remains ambiguous. Here the CDR3 DNA reads TGTGCCAGTAGTATACAAGGGAGAACTAACTATGGCTACACCTTC. Translation gives CASSIQGRTNYGYTF.